These 4 T cell receptor beta chains share one sample of origin, sequenced in a study of beta chain features in type 1 diabetes. These receptors lack a known antigen. Regarding the study as a whole: Moderate but significant shortening of TCRB CDR3s was recorded in all four CD4+ subsets from Type 1 diabetes patients.

The whole isolated RNA underwent reverse transcription, so sequencing captured expressed TCRB transcripts. Produced via immunoSEQ multiplex PCR; TCRdb's table is partial and in-frame only. The table shows approximately 150,000 clones, with about 13% occurring only once. Sequences were obtained from central memory CD4+ T cells from blood. Source of these receptors: a man between 18 and 29 years old with type 1 diabetes.

This clone was counted between two and nine times. The chain is built from TRBV5-6 and TRBJ2-7, with 7 nucleotides matching TRBD1. With 4 bases clipped from V and 3 bases from J, the junction kept 13 bases outside the gene matches. CDR3 length: 16 amino acids. The germline V gene encodes CDR1 SGHDT and CDR2 YYEEEE. The CDR3 loop reads CASSAYFGQVYYEQYF. CDR3 nucleotide sequence: TGTGCCAGCAGCGCCTACTTCGGACAGGTCTACTACGAGCAGTACTTC.

This clone has more than one count but fewer than ten. The gene calls are TRBV5-1 and TRBJ2-7, with D hard to call. Germline loops: CDR1 SGHRS, CDR2 YFSETQ. Trimming cost V 0 bases and J 6 bases, with 7 bases left between them. The CDR3 runs to 12 residues. CDR3 loop: CASSLAAGEQYF. The CDR3 DNA reads TGCGCCAGCAGCTTGGCGGCAGGCGAGCAGTACTTC.

The J gene is TRBJ2-7, the V gene TRBV9; D unclear. The CDR3 is 11 amino acids. V lost 4 bases, J lost 7 bases, and 9 bases lay in between. The germline gives CDR1 SGDLS, CDR2 YYNGEE. CDR3 in DNA: TGTGCCAGCAGCCCCCAACGGGAGCAGTACTTC. Its translation is CASSPQREQYF.

The sample holds a few counts of this clone. V usage is TRBV4-2 and J usage is TRBJ1-1; tentatively, D is TRBD1 (5 bases). The V gene lost 4 bases and the J gene lost 2 bases, with 17 bases spanning the gap. Germline V gene data show CDR1 as LGHNA and CDR2 as YNFKEQ. The CDR3 runs 16 residues. The CDR3 spells CASSPSDRGGNTEAFF. As DNA, the CDR3 is TGTGCCAGCAGCCCTTCTGACCGGGGCGGCAACACTGAAGCTTTCTTT.